In this sample, the clone carrying this T cell receptor beta chain turned up many times. The V gene lost 3 bases and the J gene lost 10 bases, with 13 bases spanning the gap. Germline CDR1 reads MNHEY; CDR2 reads SVGEGT. CDR3 length: 13 residues. The data stem from a study of T cells in Graves' hyperthyroidism and ophthalmopathy. Overall study: Peripheral blood was drawn at first diagnosis, prior to all treatment.

Over 18 months, lack of ophthalmopathy progression marked Graves' hyperthyroidism as stable. It was around 11 ml of fresh peripheral blood that supplied the PBMCs. Researchers amplified the TCR beta CDR3 regions from RNA transcripts. The HTBI primer set was used in a first-round RT-PCR of the TCR CDR3. TCRdb analysed the multiplex PCR reads with MiXCR anew, one entry per CDR3 protein. Of about 360,000 distinct CDR3 sequences listed, around 13% were seen once; the top ten hold around a tenth. Sequencing input: blood. This chain links TRBV6-2 or TRBV6-3 with TRBJ2-1; D not certain. The clonotype comes from a woman younger than 35 with Graves' hyperthyroidism. CDR3 sequence (DNA): TGTGCCAGCAGTTATTTGGGCCGTCGGGAGCAGTTCTTC. Protein sequence: CASSYLGRREQFF.